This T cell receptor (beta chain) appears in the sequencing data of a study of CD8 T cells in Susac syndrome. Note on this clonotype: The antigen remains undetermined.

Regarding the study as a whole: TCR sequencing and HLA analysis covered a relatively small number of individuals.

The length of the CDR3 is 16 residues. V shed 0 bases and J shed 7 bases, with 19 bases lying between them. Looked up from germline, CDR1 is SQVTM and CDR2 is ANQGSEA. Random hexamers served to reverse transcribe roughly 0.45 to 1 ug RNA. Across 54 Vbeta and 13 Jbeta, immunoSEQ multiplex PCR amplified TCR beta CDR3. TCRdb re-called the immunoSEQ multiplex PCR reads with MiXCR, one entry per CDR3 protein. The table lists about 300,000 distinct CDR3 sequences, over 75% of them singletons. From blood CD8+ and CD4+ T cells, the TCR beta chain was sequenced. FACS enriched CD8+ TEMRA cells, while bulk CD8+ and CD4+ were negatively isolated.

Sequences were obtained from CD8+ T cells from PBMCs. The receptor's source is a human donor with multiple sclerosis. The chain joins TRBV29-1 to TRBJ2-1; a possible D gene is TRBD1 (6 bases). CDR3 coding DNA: TGCAGCGTTGAAGATCTGGGCCAGGGGATTTTTAATGAGCAGTTCTTC. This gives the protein CSVEDLGQGIFNEQFF.